This record looks at one TCR beta chain sequence and its context. The data were obtained in a study of monozygotic twins with inflammatory bowel disease. TCRdb derives one entry per CDR3 protein from the 5' RACE reads, leaving out DNA. The table gives around 450,000 distinct CDR3 sequences; the top ten clones make up 2.4% of it. This clonotype was sampled from a human donor with ulcerative colitis or Crohn's disease, or a healthy co-twin of an affected twin (not recorded which). Sample: blood.

CDR3 residues: CASSRGIMNTEAFF. The chain links TRBV7-2 to TRBJ1-1; the D call of TRBD1 rests on TCRdb alone, since no DNA is present to check it. CDR3 length equals 14 residues. CDR1 is SGHTA and CDR2 is FQGNSA in the germline V gene.